This T cell receptor beta chain was documented in a study of Graves' ophthalmopathy and Graves' hyperthyroidism. Study as a whole: Peripheral blood sampling preceded any treatment and occurred at initial diagnosis.

V was cut by 6 bases and J by 5 bases, with 16 bases left in between. Germline lookup yields CDR1 SQVTM and CDR2 ANQGSEA. The CDR3 consists of 13 residues. This clonotype was seen many times. TCR beta CDR3 amplification used RNA transcripts. The workflow started with a first-round RT-PCR run with HTBI primers and then moved on to a second-round multiplex PCR. TCRdb passed the multiplex PCR reads through MiXCR, listing each CDR3 protein once. The sample consists of under 250,000 distinct CDR3 sequences, about 32% of them appearing once. The TCR comes from a middle-aged man with Graves' ophthalmopathy. The sequenced sample consisted of peripheral blood. This chain links TRBV29-1 with TRBJ2-5; maybe TRBD2 (6 bases). CDR3 residues: CSVRIGAGETQYF. CDR3 nucleotides: TGCAGCGTACGGATAGGGGCGGGGGAGACCCAGTACTTC.